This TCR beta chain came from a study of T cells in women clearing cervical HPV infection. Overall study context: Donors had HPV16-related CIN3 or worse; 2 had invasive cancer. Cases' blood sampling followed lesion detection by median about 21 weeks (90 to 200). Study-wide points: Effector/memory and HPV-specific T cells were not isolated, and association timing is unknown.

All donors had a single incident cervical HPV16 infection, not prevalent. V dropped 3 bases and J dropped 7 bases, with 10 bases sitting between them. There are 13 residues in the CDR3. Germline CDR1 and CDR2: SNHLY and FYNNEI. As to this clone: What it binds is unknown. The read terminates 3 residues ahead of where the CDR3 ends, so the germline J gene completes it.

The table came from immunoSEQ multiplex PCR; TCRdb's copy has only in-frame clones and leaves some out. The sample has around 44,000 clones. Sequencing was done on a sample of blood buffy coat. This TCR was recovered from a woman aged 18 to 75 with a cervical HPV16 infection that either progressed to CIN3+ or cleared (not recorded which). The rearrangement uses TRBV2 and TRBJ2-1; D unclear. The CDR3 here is CASSETLWNEQFF. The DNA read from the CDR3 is TGTGCCAGCAGTGAGACTTTGTGGAATGAG. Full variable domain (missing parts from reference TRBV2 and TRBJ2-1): EPEVTQTPSHQVTQMGQEVILRCVPISNHLYFYWYRQILGQKVEFLVSFYNNEISEKSEIFDDQFSVERPDGSNFTLKIRSTKLEDSAMYFCASSETLWNEQFFGPGTRLTVL.